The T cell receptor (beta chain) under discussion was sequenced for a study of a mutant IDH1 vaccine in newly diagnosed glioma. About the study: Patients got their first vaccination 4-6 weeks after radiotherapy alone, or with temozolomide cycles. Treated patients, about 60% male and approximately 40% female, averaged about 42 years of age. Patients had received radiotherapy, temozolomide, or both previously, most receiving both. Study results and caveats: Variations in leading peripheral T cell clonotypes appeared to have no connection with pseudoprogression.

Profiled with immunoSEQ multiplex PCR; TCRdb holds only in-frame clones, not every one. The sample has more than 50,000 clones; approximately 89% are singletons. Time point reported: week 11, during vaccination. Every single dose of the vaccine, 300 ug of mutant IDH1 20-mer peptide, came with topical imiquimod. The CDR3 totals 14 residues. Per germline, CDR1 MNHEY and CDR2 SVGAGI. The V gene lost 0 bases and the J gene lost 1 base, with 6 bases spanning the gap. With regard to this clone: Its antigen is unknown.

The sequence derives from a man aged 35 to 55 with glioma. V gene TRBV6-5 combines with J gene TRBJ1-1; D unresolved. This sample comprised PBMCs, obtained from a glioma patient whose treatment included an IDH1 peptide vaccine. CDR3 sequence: CASSYSAENTEAFF. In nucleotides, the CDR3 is TGTGCCAGCAGTTACTCTGCCGAGAACACTGAAGCTTTCTTT.